The rows below give T cell receptor beta chains drawn from one sample of a study of shared clonotypes between healthy human individuals. Measured with immunoSEQ multiplex PCR; TCRdb has only the in-frame clones, and not every one. Of hundreds of thousands of clones listed, roughly 79% were seen once; the top ten hold around 12%. Sequenced input: PBMCs. The source of these receptors is a woman in her forties in good health. Some clones in this sample may be carry-over from other donors' samples. CDR3s include the opening cysteine and the closing phenylalanine or tryptophan.

>TRBV27|TRBJ2-7
CASSPLAGVREQYF
>TRBV19|TRBJ2-4
CASSDRQLRAKNIQYF
>TRBV30|TRBJ2-1
CAWSVGLENNEQFF
>TRBV9|TRBJ2-6
CASSDRQGSGANVLTF
>TRBV21-1|TRBJ1-1
CASSISGSYTEAFF
>TRBV5-4|TRBJ2-6
CASSLDFTGANVLTF
>TRBV19|TRBJ1-2
CASSPLHSDNYGYTF
>TRBV27|TRBJ1-5
CASGEGGIGQPQHF
>TRBV7-2|TRBJ2-6
CASRLRQSGANVLTF
>TRBV7-9|TRBJ2-4
CASSFAGSDIQYF
>TRBV7-9|TRBJ2-1
CASSSEAGGNEQFF
>TRBV2|TRBJ2-6
CASRFSGANVLTF
>TRBV18|TRBJ2-5
CASSPLRQGQETQYF
>TRBV28|TRBJ2-7
CASSLNRGGGSYEQYF
>TRBV10-2|TRBJ2-3
CASSETAGTDTQYF
>TRBV11-3|TRBJ2-1
CASSSQGTSSYNEQFF
>TRBV28|TRBJ2-3
CASSLLGTGNTQYF
>TRBV18|TRBJ2-7
CASSPPGPSYEQYF
>TRBV2|TRBJ2-5
CASSARETQYF
>TRBV7-5|TRBJ2-5
CVRSFNVLAGVVETQYF
>TRBV11-2|TRBJ2-5
CASSRSGLAEETQYF
>TRBV7-2|TRBJ1-3
CASSFAPSGNTIYF
>TRBV5-6|TRBJ2-5
CASSFESSGQETQYF
>TRBV6-4|TRBJ2-3
CASRKLAGGPDTQYF
>TRBV4-2|TRBJ1-5
CASSQEGRENQPQHF
>TRBV10-3|TRBJ2-2
CAISAANTGELFF
>TRBV9|TRBJ1-1
CASSQGQGRDTEAFF
>TRBV30|TRBJ1-5
CAWSERGDQPQHF
>TRBV27|TRBJ1-1
CASSLSRDRGFAFF
>TRBV21-1|TRBJ2-7
CASSKVYSGKGGEQYF
>TRBV7-8|TRBJ2-7
CASSWTSGSSYEQYF
>TRBV5-4|TRBJ2-7
CAGSLSGRAPYEQYF
>TRBV13|TRBJ2-7
CASSPRGGVYEQYF
>TRBV6-1|TRBJ2-2
CASRGQGGTGELFF
>TRBV25-1|TRBJ2-7
CASSEDRGKAYEQYF
>TRBV28|TRBJ1-5
CASSPPQGARGNQPQHF
>TRBV6-5|TRBJ2-7
CASRTKGVYEQYF
>TRBV6-5|TRBJ2-7
CASRKGRDRAYEQYF
>TRBV28|TRBJ2-7
CASSFSGPYEQYF
>TRBV15|TRBJ2-1
CATSMTRDQYNEQFF
>TRBV7-9|TRBJ1-1
CASSLARGGTGGQNTEAFF
>TRBV29-1|TRBJ2-7
CSVVQGGIDEQYF
>TRBV11-2|TRBJ2-7
CASSLVGISGQYF
>TRBV15|TRBJ2-1
CATSRERGNGEQFF
>TRBV7-6|TRBJ2-2
CASSLESSGSVGELFF
>TRBV10-3|TRBJ1-1
CAISSFRTVNTEAFF
>TRBV4-1|TRBJ1-2
CASSQGESGQPYGYTF
>TRBV28|TRBJ1-4
CASSHRGRRSEKLFF
>TRBV2|TRBJ2-7
CASSERRYEQYF
>TRBV9|TRBJ2-1
CASSPRLAGGRYNEQFF
>TRBV2|TRBJ1-2
CASNGWDYGYTF
>TRBV11-3|TRBJ2-3
CASSHPYTQYF
>TRBV19|TRBJ1-2
CASSPNAGLEGYTF
>TRBV10-2|TRBJ1-1
CASREVGVNTEAFF
>TRBV5-1|TRBJ2-1
CASSSWTSGANEQFF